This T cell receptor (beta chain) was retrieved from a study of CXCR3-negative and CXCR3-positive naive CD8 T cells. CDR1 is SEHNR, CDR2 FQNEAQ, per germline (reference sequence). The CDR3 spans 16 residues. Study findings and constraints: Both naive subsets had comparably high diversity; memory CD8+ cells much lower.

About this clonotype: Its antigen remains unknown.

In preparing the TRB cDNA libraries, 5' RACE with UMI labels was used. TCRdb reprocessed the 5' RACE reads; each CDR3 protein has one entry and no DNA is given. Recorded here are 100,000 to 150,000 distinct CDR3 sequences; the top ten clones represent 0.45% to 0.6%. Material for sequencing was naive CXCR3- CD8+ T cells from blood. The subset was: CD45RO-CCR7+CD27+CD95- naive CD8+ T cells lacking CXCR3 (TNR3-). The clonotype was recovered from a human donor in good health. Some clones in this sample may be carry-over from other donors' samples. This chain links TRBV7-9 with TRBJ2-7. The CDR3 spells CASSLGTTPGSYEQYF.